This T cell receptor (beta chain) was observed in a study of cytomegalovirus exposure and HLA in healthy donors. Study-level findings and limits: High sensitivity and specificity were reportedly achieved when the classifier diagnosed cytomegalovirus status. Clusters of TCRs from the first cohort tended to co-occur in the 120 or so validation repertoires (as a later analysis found).

There are 20 residues in the CDR3. Germline loops: CDR1 MNHEY, CDR2 SMNVEV (reference sequence). The ends were cut back, 5 bases at V and 0 bases at J, with 23 bases in the middle. Comment on this clone: Its antigen is still unknown.

Produced via immunoSEQ multiplex PCR; TCRdb's table is partial and in-frame only. The data hold some 250,000 clones, with 90% observed a single time. The sequence derives from a woman under 30 in good health and CMV-seronegative. The J gene is TRBJ2-6, the V gene TRBV27; D might be TRBD2 (7 bases). The specimen was PBMCs. The CDR3 nucleotides are TGTGCCAGCAGTCAAAAATATCCCAGGGGAGGGAACTCTGGGGCCAACGTCCTGACTTTC. This sequence encodes CASSQKYPRGGNSGANVLTF. Filled out from reference TRBV27 and TRBJ2-6, the complete variable domain reads EAQVTQNPRYLITVTGKKLTVTCSQNMNHEYMSWYRQDPGLGLRQIYYSMNVEVTDKGDVPEGYKVSRKEKRNFPLILESPSPNQTSLYFCASSQKYPRGGNSGANVLTFGAGSRLTVL.